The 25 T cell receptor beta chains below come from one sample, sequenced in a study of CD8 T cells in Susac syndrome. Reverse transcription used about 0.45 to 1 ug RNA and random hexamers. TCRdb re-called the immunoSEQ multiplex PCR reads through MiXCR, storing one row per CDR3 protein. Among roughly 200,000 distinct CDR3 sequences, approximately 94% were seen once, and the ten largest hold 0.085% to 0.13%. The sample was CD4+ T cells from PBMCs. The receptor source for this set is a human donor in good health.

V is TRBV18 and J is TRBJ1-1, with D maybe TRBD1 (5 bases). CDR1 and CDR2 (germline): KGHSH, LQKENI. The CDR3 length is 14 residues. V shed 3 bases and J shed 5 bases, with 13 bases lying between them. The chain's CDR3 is CASSPETGGTEAFF. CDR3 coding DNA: TGTGCCAGCTCACCCGAAACAGGAGGGACTGAAGCTTTCTTT. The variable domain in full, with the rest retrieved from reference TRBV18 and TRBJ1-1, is NAGVMQNPRHLVRRRGQEARLRCSPMKGHSHVYWYRQLPEEGLKFMVYLQKENIIDESGMPKERFSAEFPKEGPSILRIQQVVRGDSAAYFCASSPETGGTEAFFGQGTRLTVV.

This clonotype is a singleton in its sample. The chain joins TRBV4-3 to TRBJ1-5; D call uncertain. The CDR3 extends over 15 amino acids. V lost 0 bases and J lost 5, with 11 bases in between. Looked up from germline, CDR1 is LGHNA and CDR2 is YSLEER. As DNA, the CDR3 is TGCGCCAGCAGCCAAGATAAGCCAAGGGATCAGCCCCAGCATTTT. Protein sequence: CASSQDKPRDQPQHF.

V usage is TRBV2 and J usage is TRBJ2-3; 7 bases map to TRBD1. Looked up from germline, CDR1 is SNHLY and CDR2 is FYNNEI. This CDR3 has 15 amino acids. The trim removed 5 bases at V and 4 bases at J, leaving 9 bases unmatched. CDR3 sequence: CASSIGWQGADTQYF. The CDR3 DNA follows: TGTGCCAGCAGTATAGGCTGGCAGGGGGCAGATACGCAGTATTTT.

The CDR3 DNA reads as TGTGCCAGCAGTTATAACCCGATAGGGAGGAATGAGCAGTTCTTC. Translated: CASSYNPIGRNEQFF. The chain carries TRBV6-5 and TRBJ2-1, with D tentatively TRBD2 (6 bases). The V and J ends lost 3 bases and 7 bases respectively, with 16 bases between them. The length of the CDR3 is 15 residues. CDR1 and CDR2 (germline): MNHEY, SVGAGI.

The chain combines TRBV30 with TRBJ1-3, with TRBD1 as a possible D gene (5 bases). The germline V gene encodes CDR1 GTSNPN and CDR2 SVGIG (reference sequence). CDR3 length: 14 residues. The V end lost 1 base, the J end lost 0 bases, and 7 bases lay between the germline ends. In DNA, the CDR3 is TGTGCCTGGAGTGCGGGGACCTCTGGAAACACCATATATTTT. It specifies CAWSAGTSGNTIYF. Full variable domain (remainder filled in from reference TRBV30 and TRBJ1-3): SQTIHQWPATLVQPVGSPLSLECTVEGTSNPNLYWYRQAAGRGLQLLFYSVGIGQISSEVPQNLSASRPQDRQFILSSKKLLLSDSGFYLCAWSAGTSGNTIYFGEGSWLTVV.

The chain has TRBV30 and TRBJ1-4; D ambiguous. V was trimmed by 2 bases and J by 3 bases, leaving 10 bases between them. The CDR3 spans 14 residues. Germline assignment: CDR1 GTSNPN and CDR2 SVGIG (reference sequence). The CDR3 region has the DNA TGTGCCTGGAGTTCGTCAGCGGCTAATGAAAAACTGTTTTTT. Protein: CAWSSSAANEKLFF.

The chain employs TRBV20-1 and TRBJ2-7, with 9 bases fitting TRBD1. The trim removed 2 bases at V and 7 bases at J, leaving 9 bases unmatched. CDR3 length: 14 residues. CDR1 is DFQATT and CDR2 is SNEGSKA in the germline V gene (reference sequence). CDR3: CSARPPDRGREQYF. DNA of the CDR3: TGCAGTGCTAGACCTCCGGACAGGGGCCGGGAGCAGTACTTC.

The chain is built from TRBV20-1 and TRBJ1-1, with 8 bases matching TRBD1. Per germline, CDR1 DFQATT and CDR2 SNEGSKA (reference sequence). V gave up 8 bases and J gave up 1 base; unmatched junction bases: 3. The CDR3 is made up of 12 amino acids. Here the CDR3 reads CSSDRANTEAFF. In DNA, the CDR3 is TGCAGTTCGGACAGGGCGAACACTGAAGCTTTCTTT.

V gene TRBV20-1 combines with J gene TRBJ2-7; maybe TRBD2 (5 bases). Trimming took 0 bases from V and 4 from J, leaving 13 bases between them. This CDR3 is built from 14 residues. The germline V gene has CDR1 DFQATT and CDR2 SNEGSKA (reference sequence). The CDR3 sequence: CSARDSGRTYEQYF. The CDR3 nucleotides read TGCAGTGCTAGAGATTCCGGACGGACTTACGAGCAGTACTTC.

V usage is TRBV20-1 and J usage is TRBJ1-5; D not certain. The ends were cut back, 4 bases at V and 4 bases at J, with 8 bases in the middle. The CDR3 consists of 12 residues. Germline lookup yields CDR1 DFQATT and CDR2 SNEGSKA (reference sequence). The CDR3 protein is CSATDGNQPQHF. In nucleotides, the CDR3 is TGCAGTGCTACCGACGGGAATCAGCCCCAGCATTTT.

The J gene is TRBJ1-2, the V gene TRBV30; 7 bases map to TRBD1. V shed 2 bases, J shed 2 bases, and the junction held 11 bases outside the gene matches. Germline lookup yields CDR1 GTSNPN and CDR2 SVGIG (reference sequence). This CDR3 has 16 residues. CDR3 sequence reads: CAWSRLSTGQNYGYTF. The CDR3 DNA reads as TGTGCCTGGAGTCGCTTAAGCACGGGACAGAACTATGGCTACACCTTC.

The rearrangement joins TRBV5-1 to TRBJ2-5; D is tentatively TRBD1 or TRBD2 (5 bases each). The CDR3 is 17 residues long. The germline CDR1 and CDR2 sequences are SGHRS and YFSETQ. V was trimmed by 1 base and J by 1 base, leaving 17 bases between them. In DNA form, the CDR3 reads TGCGCCAGCAGCTTGAGGAGCCGAATGGGGGTCCAAGAGACCCAGTACTTC. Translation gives CASSLRSRMGVQETQYF.

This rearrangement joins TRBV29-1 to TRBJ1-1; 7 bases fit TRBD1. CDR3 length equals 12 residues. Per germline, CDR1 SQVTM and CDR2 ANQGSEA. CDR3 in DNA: TGCAGTGGGGACAGATCCGCGGGTGAAGCTTTCTTT. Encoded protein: CSGDRSAGEAFF.

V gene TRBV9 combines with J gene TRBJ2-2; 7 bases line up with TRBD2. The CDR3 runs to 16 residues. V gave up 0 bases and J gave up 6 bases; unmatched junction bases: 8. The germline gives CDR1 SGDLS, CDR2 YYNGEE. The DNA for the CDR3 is TGTGCCAGCAGCGTAGTTTCGTTAGCGGGTGCCGGGGAGCTGTTTTTT. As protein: CASSVVSLAGAGELFF.

Written as DNA, the CDR3 is TGCGCCAGCAGCCGGGACAGGGGGCCGGGCAATGAGCAGTTCTTC. It encodes CASSRDRGPGNEQFF. The rearrangement uses TRBV4-3 and TRBJ2-1; TRBD1 agrees at 12 bases. The CDR3 has 15 amino acids. Germline V gives CDR1 LGHNA, CDR2 YSLEER. Germline trimming cut 4 bases from V and 6 bases from J; bases unmatched to any gene: 4.

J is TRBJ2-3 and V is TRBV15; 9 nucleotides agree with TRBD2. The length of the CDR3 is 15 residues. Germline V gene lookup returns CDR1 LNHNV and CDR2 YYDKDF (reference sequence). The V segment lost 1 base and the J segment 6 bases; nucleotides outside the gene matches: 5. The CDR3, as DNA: TGTGCCACCAGCAGAGGGGGCGGGAGGGCGGATACGCAGTATTTT. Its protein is CATSRGGGRADTQYF.

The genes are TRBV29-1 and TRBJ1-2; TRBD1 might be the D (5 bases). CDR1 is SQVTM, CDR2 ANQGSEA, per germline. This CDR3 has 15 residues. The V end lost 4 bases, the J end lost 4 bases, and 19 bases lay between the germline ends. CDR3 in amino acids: CSVVGGDNRPYGYTF. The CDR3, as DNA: TGCAGCGTTGTGGGCGGAGATAACAGGCCCTATGGCTACACCTTC.

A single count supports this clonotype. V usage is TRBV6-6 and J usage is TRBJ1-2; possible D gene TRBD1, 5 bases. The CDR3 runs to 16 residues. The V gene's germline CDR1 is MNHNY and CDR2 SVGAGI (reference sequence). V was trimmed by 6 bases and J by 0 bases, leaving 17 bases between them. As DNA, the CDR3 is TGTGCCAGCAGCTTCCCTGGTGCAGGGACTAACTATGGCTACACCTTC. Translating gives CASSFPGAGTNYGYTF.

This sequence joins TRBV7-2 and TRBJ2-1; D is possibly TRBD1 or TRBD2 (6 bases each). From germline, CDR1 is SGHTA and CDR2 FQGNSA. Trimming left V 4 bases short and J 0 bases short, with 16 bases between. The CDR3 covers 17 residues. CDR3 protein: CASSSKGGEGSYNEQFF. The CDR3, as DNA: TGTGCCAGCAGCTCAAAGGGGGGAGAGGGCTCCTACAATGAGCAGTTCTTC.

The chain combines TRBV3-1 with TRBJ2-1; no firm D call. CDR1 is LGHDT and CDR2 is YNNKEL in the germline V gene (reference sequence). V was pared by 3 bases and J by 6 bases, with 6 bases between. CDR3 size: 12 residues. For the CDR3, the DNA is TGTGCCAGCAGCCAGGAAACCAATGAGCAGTTCTTC. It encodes CASSQETNEQFF.

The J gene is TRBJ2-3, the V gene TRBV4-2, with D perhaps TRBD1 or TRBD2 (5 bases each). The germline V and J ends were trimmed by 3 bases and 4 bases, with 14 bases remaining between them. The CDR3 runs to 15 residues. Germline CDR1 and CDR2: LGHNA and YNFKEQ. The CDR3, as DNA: TGTGCCAGCAGCCAGACGGGGCATCTTGCAGATACGCAGTATTTT. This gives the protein CASSQTGHLADTQYF.

As DNA, the CDR3 is TGTGCCAGCATCAGGGAAGGCACAGATACGCAGTATTTT. It encodes CASIREGTDTQYF. V is TRBV2 and J is TRBJ2-3; tentative D call: TRBD1 (5 bases). The CDR3 length is 13 residues. V was shortened by 7 bases and J by 1 base, with 9 bases between the two germline ends. Germline values: CDR1 SNHLY, CDR2 FYNNEI.

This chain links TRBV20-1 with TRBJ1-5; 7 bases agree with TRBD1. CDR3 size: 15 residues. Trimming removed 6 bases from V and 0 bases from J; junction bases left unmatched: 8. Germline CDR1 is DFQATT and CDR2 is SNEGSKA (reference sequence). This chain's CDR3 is CSAGSGQYSNQPQHF. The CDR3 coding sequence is TGCAGTGCCGGGTCGGGACAGTATAGCAATCAGCCCCAGCATTTT.

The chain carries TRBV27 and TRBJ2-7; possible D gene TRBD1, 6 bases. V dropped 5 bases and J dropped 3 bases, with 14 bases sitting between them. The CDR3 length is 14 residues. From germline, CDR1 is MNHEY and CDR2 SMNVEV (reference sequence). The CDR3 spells CASSINRAYYEQYF. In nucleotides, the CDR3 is TGTGCCAGCAGTATTAACAGGGCTTACTACGAGCAGTACTTC.

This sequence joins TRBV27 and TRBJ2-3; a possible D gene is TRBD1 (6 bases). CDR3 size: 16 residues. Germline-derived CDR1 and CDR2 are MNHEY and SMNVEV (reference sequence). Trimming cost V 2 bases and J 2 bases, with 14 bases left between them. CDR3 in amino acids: CASSLPQGNPTDTQYF. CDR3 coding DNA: TGTGCCAGCAGTTTACCCCAGGGGAACCCCACAGATACGCAGTATTTT.